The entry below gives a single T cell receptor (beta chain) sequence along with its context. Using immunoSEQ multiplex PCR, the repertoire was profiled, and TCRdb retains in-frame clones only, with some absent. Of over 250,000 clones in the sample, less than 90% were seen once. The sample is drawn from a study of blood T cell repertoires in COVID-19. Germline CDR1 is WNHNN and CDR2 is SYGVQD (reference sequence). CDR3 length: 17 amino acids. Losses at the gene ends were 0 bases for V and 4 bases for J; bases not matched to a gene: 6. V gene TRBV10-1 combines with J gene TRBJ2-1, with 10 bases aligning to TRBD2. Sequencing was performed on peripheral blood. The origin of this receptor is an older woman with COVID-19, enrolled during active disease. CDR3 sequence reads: CASSESGSGGDYNEQFF. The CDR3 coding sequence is TGCGCCAGCAGTGAGTCGGGGAGCGGGGGGGATTACAATGAGCAGTTCTTC.